Described below is a single T cell receptor beta chain sequence and its context. The junction does not match germline at one end; this may be a read error. The CDR3 is 14 amino acids. Per germline, CDR1 GTSNPN and CDR2 SVGIG (reference sequence). The sample belongs to a study of blood T cell repertoires in COVID-19. Study summary: What the recovered Cohort 3 donors had was two negative PCRs, clearance, or symptom resolution.

Sequenced by immunoSEQ multiplex PCR; TCRdb stores in-frame clones only, minus some. The table shows some 220,000 clones, with 85% to 90% occurring only once. The sequencing sample was made of PBMCs or T cells enriched from blood (not recorded which). The receptor was isolated from a woman aged 50 to 65 in a cohort exposed to, infected with or recovered from COVID-19 (not recorded which). This chain connects TRBV30 to TRBJ1-2; D not resolved. The DNA of the CDR3 is TGTGCCTGGAGTGTACTGGGAGGACGCTCCCGTCCCCGCTTC. It is translated as CAWSVLGGRSRPRF.